The entry that follows covers one T cell receptor beta chain sequence. Its antigen target is currently unknown. No base quality information exists; no much larger clone differs at one position. The CDR3 covers 17 residues, taking in both the cysteine and the phenylalanine. Here the CDR3 DNA is all that survives: 51 bases in frame from base 1. Trimming takes 1 base from V and 9 bases from J, and the germline ends sit 27 bases apart. As encoded in the germline V gene (reference sequence), CDR1 is DFQATT while CDR2 is SNEGSKA. This sample was included in a study of vaccination and CD4 T cells after COVID-19 (dated by TCRdb to between 2020 and 2023). The study in broad terms: SARS-CoV-2 positivity had been established in the convalescent patients by nasal swab PCR, and mild disease was recorded in nine or ten of these patients and severe disease in one. The convalescent cohort included six males and four females, with two Hispanic individuals, seven Caucasians, two Asians and one multiracial person. Two doses of either the Pfizer-BioNTech BNT162b2 vaccine (n=8) or the Moderna mRNA-1273 vaccine (n=2) were administered to participants. Post-COVID blood samples were collected from convalescent patients a median of around 96 days after diagnosis, with a range of about 35 to 170 days. Post-vaccine blood samples were collected a median of around 2.5 months after the second vaccine dose, ranging from about 14 to 241 days. For stimulating the cultures, overlapping spike peptide pools were used, derived from SARS-CoV-2 as well as from the common cold coronaviruses HCoV-NL63, HCoV-OC43 and HCoV-229E. Control cultures used a CEFX viral epitope pool as positive control, an HIV-1 Nef peptide pool as negative control, or no peptide. In over 8 COVID-19 convalescent patients and 4 infection-naive healthy vaccine recipients, the spike-specific CD4+ TCR repertoire before mRNA vaccination was compared with the repertoire after mRNA vaccination.

Sample treatment or condition, as interpreted from the label and publication: approximately nine-day PBMC culture with coronavirus spike peptide pools or control peptides (ViraFEST assay). The ViraFEST assay was used in the study, in which antigen-specific T cells were expanded with peptide pools and expanded clonotypes were subsequently identified by TCR sequencing. The positive SARS-CoV-2 PCR tests of the convalescent patients were dated from March to December 2020, before the Alpha, Beta and Delta variants emerged in the United States. Each well held approximately 2 million PBMCs cultured in IMDM containing roughly 5% human AB serum and approximately 9.4 IU/ml IL-2, with 8 to 10 ug/ml peptide pools added. Half of the culture medium was replaced with fresh IL-2-containing medium on days 3 and 7. Once the cells had been in culture for around 10 days, the EasySep CD4+ T cell isolation kit was used to isolate CD4+ T cells by negative selection. Ficoll-Paque Plus gradient centrifugation was used to isolate PBMCs from whole blood, and the isolated PBMCs were then either used fresh or cryopreserved at -140C. Triplicate wells were generally used for each culture condition.

The library was obtained by PCR. At the Johns Hopkins FTIC core, DNA from the cultured CD4+ T cells underwent TCR sequencing with the Oncomine TCR Beta short-read assay. The QIAamp micro DNA kit was used to extract genomic DNA from the cultured CD4+ T cells. Oncomine TCR Beta libraries from cultured CD4+ T cells were pooled with unique dual indexes and sequenced on an Illumina iSeq 100. In the authors' own workflow: Non-productive sequences were removed, and CDR3s that did not start with C, did not end with F or W, or were shorter than 7 amino acids were discarded. The MANAFEST web application was used to identify antigen-specific clonotypes by comparing peptide-stimulated wells against reference wells and other culture wells. For a clone to be called positive, the clone needed an FDR below 0.05, an odds ratio above 5, and a productive frequency above 0.1% in at least two of three replicate wells. Cross-reactive clonotypes were defined as significantly expanded in both SARS-CoV-2 spike wells and at least one common cold coronavirus spike condition. Similarity between CDR3 sequences was evaluated in R version 3.6.1 using Levenshtein distances (stringdist) and unrooted phylogenetic trees (ape). TCRdb trimmed public reads at Q25 via fastp, called clones via MiXCR and kept in-frame beta chains. For every CDR3 protein sequence, its rows merge into one entry that carries the most common genes and DNA. The V and J calls reflect TCRdb's pipeline rather than the authors' work. This sample gives over 8,500 distinct CDR3 sequences in total; about 65% of them show up just once. 9% of the sample rests with the top ten.

Here is what the overall study found, with its caveats: The median number of SARS-CoV-2-reactive clonotypes rose from 20 to 25 after infection to approximately 41 after vaccination, but the change was not significant. In convalescent patients, a median approximately 86% of post-vaccine SARS-CoV-2-reactive clones were detected only after vaccination, and vaccine-specific priming was suggested by this finding. The number of convalescent patients in the study was relatively small, and the study did not examine early timepoints following natural infection. Nearly all vaccine-specific clones in convalescent patients (304 of 307) were mono-reactive for SARS-CoV-2 spike rather than cross-reactive with common cold coronaviruses.

The chain is made from TRBV20-1 and TRBJ1-1; matching of 6 bases hints at TRBD1 as the D gene. Sequenced here: CD4+ T cells from blood, cultured in vitro, sampled before SARS-CoV-2 vaccination. The clonotype was recovered from a human donor who had recovered from COVID-19. The CDR3 amino acid sequence is: CSARVLGTGGPKDQAFF. The sequence in DNA is TGCAGTGCTAGAGTATTGGGAACTGGGGGGCCTAAAGATCAAGCTTTCTTT.